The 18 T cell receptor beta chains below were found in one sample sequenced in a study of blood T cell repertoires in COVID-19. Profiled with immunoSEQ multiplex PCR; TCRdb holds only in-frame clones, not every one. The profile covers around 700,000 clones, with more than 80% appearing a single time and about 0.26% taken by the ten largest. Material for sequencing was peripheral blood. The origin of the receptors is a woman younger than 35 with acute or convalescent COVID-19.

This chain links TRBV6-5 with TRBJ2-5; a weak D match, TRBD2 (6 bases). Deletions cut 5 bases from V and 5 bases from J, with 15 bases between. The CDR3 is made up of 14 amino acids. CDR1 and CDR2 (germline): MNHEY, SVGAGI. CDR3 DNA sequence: TGTGCCAGCAGTCCCGTGCGGGGTTACGAGACCCAGTACTTC. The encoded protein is CASSPVRGYETQYF.

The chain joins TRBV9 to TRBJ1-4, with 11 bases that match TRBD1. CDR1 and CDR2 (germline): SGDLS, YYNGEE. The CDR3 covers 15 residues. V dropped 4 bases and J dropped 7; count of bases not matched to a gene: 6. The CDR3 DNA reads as TGTGCCAGCAGCTCCTCCGGGACAGGGGGTGAAAAACTGTTTTTT. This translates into CASSSSGTGGEKLFF.

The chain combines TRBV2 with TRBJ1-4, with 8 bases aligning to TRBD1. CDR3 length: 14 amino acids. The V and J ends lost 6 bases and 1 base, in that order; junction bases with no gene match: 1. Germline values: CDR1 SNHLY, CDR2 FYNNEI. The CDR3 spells CASSRGRTNEKLFF. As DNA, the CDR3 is TGTGCCAGCAGCAGGGGGCGAACTAATGAAAAACTGTTTTTT.

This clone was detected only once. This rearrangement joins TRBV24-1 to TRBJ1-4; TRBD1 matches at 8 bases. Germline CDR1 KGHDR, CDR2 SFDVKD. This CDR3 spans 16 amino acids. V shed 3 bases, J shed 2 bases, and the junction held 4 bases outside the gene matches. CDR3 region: CATSDNTGGTNEKLFF. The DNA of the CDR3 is TGTGCCACCAGTGATAATACAGGGGGGACTAATGAAAAACTGTTTTTT.

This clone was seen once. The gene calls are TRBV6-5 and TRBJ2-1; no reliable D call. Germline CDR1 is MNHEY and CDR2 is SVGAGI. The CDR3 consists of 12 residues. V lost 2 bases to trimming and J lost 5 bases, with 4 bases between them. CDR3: CASSYGDNEQFF. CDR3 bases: TGTGCCAGCAGTTACGGAGACAATGAGCAGTTCTTC.

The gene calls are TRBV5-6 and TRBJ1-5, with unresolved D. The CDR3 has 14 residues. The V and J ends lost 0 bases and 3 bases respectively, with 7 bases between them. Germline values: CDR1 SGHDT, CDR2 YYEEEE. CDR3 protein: CASSLGTSNQPQHF. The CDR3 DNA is TGTGCCAGCAGCTTGGGGACTTCCAATCAGCCCCAGCATTTT.

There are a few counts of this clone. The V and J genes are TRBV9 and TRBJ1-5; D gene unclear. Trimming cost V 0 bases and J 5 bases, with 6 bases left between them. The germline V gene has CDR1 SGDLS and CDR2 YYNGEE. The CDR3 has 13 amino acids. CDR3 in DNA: TGTGCCAGCAGCGTAGGTCTCGATCAGCCCCAGCATTTT. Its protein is CASSVGLDQPQHF. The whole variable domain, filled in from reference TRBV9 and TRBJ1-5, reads DSGVTQTPKHLITATGQRVTLRCSPRSGDLSVYWYQQSLDQGLQFLIQYYNGEERAKGNILERFSAQQFPDLHSELNLSSLELGDSALYFCASSVGLDQPQHFGDGTRLSIL.

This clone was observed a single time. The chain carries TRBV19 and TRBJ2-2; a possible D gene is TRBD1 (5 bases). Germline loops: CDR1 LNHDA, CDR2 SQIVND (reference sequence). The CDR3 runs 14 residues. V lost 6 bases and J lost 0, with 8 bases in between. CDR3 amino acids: CASRGEANTGELFF. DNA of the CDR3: TGTGCCAGTAGAGGGGAAGCGAACACCGGGGAGCTGTTTTTT.

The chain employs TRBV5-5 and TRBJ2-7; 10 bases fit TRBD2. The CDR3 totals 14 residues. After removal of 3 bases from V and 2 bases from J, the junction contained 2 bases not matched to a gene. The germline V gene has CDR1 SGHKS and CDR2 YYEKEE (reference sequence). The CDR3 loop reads CASSWTSGPYEQYF. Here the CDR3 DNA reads TGTGCCAGCAGCTGGACTAGCGGCCCCTACGAGCAGTACTTC.

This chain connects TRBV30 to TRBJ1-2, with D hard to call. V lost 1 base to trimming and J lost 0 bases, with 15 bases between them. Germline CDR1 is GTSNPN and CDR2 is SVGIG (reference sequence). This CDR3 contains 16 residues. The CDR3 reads CAWSAPEPQANYGYTF. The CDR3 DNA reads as TGTGCCTGGAGTGCGCCCGAGCCTCAGGCTAACTATGGCTACACCTTC.

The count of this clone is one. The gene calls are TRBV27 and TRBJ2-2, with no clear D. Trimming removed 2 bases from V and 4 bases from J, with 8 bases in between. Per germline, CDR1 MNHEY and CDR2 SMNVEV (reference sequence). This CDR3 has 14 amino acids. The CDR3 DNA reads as TGTGCCAGCAGTTTACAGGAATCCACCGGGGAGCTGTTTTTT. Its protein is CASSLQESTGELFF.

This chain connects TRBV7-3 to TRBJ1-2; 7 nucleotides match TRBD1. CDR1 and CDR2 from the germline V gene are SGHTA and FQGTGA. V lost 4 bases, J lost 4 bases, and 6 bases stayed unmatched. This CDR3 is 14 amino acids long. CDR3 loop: CASSYDRAGYGYTF. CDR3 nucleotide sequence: TGTGCCAGCAGCTACGACAGGGCGGGCTATGGCTACACCTTC.

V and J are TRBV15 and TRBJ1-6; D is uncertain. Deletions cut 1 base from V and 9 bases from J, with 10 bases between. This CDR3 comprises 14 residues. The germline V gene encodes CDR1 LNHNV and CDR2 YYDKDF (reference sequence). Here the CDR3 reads CATSRVLEGSPLHF. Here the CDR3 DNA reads TGTGCCACCAGCAGAGTTCTGGAGGGTTCACCCCTCCACTTT.

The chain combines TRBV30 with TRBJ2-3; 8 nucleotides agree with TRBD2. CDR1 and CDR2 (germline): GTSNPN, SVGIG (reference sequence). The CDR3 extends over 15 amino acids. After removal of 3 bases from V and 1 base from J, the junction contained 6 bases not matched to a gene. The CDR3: CAWSRGGPGTDTQYF. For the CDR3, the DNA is TGTGCCTGGAGCCGCGGGGGGCCGGGCACAGATACGCAGTATTTT.

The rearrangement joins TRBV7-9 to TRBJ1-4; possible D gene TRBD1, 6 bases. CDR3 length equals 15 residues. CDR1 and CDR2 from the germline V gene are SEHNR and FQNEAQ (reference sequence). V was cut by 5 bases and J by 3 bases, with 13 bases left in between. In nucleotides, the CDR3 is TGTGCCAGCAGCGGTGCCAGGGGCTCTAATGAAAAACTGTTTTTT. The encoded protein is CASSGARGSNEKLFF.

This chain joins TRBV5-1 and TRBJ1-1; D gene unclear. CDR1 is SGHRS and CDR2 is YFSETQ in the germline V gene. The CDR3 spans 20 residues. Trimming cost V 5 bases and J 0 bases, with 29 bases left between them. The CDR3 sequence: CASRPPSPRVVKGMNTEAFF. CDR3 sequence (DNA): TGCGCCAGCAGACCCCCAAGCCCGAGGGTAGTGAAGGGAATGAACACTGAAGCTTTCTTT.

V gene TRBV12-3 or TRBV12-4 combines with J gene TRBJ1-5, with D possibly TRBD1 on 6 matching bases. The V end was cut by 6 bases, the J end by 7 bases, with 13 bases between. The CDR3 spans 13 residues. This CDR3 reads CASSTGFRQPQHF. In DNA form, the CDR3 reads TGTGCCAGCAGCACAGGGTTCCGGCAGCCCCAGCATTTT.

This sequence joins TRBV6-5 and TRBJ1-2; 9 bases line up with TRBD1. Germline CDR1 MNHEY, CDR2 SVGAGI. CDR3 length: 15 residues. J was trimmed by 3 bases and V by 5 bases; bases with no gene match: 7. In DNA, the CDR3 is TGTGCCAGCAGTAAACGGACAGGGGATTACTATGGCTACACCTTC. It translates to CASSKRTGDYYGYTF.